The 26 T cell receptor beta chains below were found in one sample sequenced in a study of T cells in Graves' hyperthyroidism and ophthalmopathy. Amplification targeted TCR beta CDR3 regions from RNA transcripts. HTBI primers were the set used in a first-round RT-PCR of the TCR CDR3. TCRdb passed the multiplex PCR reads through MiXCR, listing each CDR3 protein once. Here the sample spans 650,000 to 850,000 distinct CDR3 sequences, under 20% being singletons. What was sequenced was blood. The source is a woman in her fifties or sixties with Graves' hyperthyroidism that later progressed to Graves' ophthalmopathy.

This clonotype was seen repeatedly, ten times or more. The chain carries TRBV7-6 and TRBJ1-2; D may be TRBD1 (6 bases). Trimming left V 1 base short and J 3 bases short, with 15 bases between. In germline, CDR1 is SGHVS, CDR2 FNYEAQ. CDR3 length equals 16 residues. The CDR3 DNA sequence: TGTGCCAGCAGCTTAGAAGCTACAACAGGGCACTATGGCTACACCTTC. Protein: CASSLEATTGHYGYTF.

This clonotype was recorded many times. The chain joins TRBV28 to TRBJ1-2; unclear D gene. Germline V CDR1 and CDR2: MDHEN, SYDVKM. The CDR3 loop spans 14 amino acids. V lost 6 bases and J lost 0, with 11 bases in between. The CDR3 nucleotides read TGTGCCAGCAGCGAACATATACCTAACTATGGCTACACCTTC. This sequence encodes CASSEHIPNYGYTF.

This clonotype was seen ten or more times. V is TRBV11-3 and J is TRBJ1-1; tentatively, D is TRBD1 (5 bases). There are 14 residues in the CDR3. Germline loops: CDR1 SGHNT, CDR2 YENEEA. The V end lost 5 bases, the J end lost 0 bases, and 10 bases lay between the germline ends. Here the CDR3 DNA reads TGTGCCAGCAGCCTAAAGACAGTGAACACTGAAGCTTTCTTT. As protein: CASSLKTVNTEAFF.

This clonotype was recorded at least ten times. For the CDR3, the DNA is TGTGCCAGCAGTTTCGGGACAGGCTACGAGCAGTACTTC. The encoded protein is CASSFGTGYEQYF. This chain uses TRBV12-3 or TRBV12-4 with TRBJ2-7; TRBD1 aligns across 8 bases. V lost 3 bases and J lost 3; bases outside the gene matches: 1. The CDR3 is 13 amino acids.

The chain joins TRBV19 to TRBJ2-3, with TRBD1 identical over 7 bases. The V and J ends lost 10 bases and 3 bases, in that order; junction bases with no gene match: 16. Germline values: CDR1 LNHDA, CDR2 SQIVND (reference sequence). The CDR3 sequence is 16 residues long. The CDR3 bases are TGTGCCACCTCCTGGAACGACAGGGTCCCTACAGATACGCAGTATTTT. Its translation is CATSWNDRVPTDTQYF. Combining the CDR3 with reference TRBV19 and TRBJ2-3 gives the whole variable domain DGGITQSPKYLFRKEGQNVTLSCEQNLNHDAMYWYRQDPGQGLRLIYYSQIVNDFQKGDIAEGYSVSREKKESFPLTVTSAQKNPTAFYLCATSWNDRVPTDTQYFGPGTRLTVL.

V is TRBV19 and J is TRBJ2-3; 8 nucleotides align to TRBD2. The CDR3 runs to 17 residues. J gave up 3 bases and V 2 bases, and 10 bases lay outside the gene matches. CDR1 is LNHDA, CDR2 SQIVND, per germline (reference sequence). The CDR3 DNA is TGTGCCAGTAGTATAAGGAGCGGGGGCTCGAGGACAGATACGCAGTATTTT. This encodes CASSIRSGGSRTDTQYF.

This clonotype occurred many times. The chain carries TRBV20-1 and TRBJ2-5; 13 bases map to TRBD2. Germline CDR1 reads DFQATT; CDR2 reads SNEGSKA (reference sequence). The CDR3 runs to 15 residues. J lost 5 bases, V lost 5 bases, and 8 bases had no gene match. The CDR3 DNA reads as TGCAGTGCTCCAACTAGCGGGGGGGCTTGGGAGACCCAGTACTTC. Its translation: CSAPTSGGAWETQYF.

This clonotype has at least ten counts. The V call is TRBV27, the J call TRBJ2-7; a weak D match, TRBD2 (6 bases). The V end lost 2 bases, the J end lost 5 bases, and 13 bases lay between the germline ends. This CDR3 has 14 residues. Germline CDR1 and CDR2: MNHEY and SMNVEV (reference sequence). For the CDR3, the DNA is TGTGCCAGCAGTTTAACCTTGGAGGGTGACGAGCAGTACTTC. Translation: CASSLTLEGDEQYF.

The chain joins TRBV7-9 to TRBJ2-3, with D possibly being TRBD2 (5 bases). This CDR3 has 17 amino acids. In germline, CDR1 is SEHNR, CDR2 FQNEAQ (reference sequence). V gave up 5 bases and J gave up 2 bases, with 20 bases separating them. For the CDR3, the DNA is TGTGCCAGCAGCCGCCTGTTGGGAGCGTACCTCACAGATACGCAGTATTTT. It specifies CASSRLLGAYLTDTQYF.

In its sample, this clonotype was seen a few times. In nucleotides, the CDR3 is TGCAGTGCCATTAGCGGGGGGGGCGCAGATACGCAGTATTTT. Its translation: CSAISGGGADTQYF. The gene calls are TRBV20-1 and TRBJ2-3, with 11 bases that match TRBD2. The V gene's germline CDR1 is DFQATT and CDR2 SNEGSKA (reference sequence). CDR3 size: 14 residues. After removal of 6 bases from V and 4 bases from J, the junction contained 6 bases not matched to a gene.

The table lists this clonotype with many counts. CDR3 bases: TGCAGTGCTAGGAGGGGAAATAATGAAAAACTGTTTTTT. As protein: CSARRGNNEKLFF. This chain links TRBV20-1 with TRBJ1-4; tentative D call: TRBD1 (5 bases). The germline V gene has CDR1 DFQATT and CDR2 SNEGSKA (reference sequence). The CDR3 totals 13 residues. Trimming left V 3 bases short and J 4 bases short, with 9 bases between.

In its sample, this clonotype was seen many times. The J gene is TRBJ2-3, the V gene TRBV20-1; 8 nucleotides line up with TRBD1. Looked up from germline, CDR1 is DFQATT and CDR2 is SNEGSKA (reference sequence). The V gene end was trimmed by 1 base and the J gene end by 1 base; junction bases not matched to a gene: 4. CDR3 length: 15 residues. The CDR3 region is CSARGTGSRTDTQYF. CDR3 bases: TGCAGTGCTAGAGGGACAGGGTCCCGCACAGATACGCAGTATTTT.

This rearrangement joins TRBV30 to TRBJ1-5; D is ambiguous. The CDR3 has 12 amino acids. V lost 1 base and J 9 bases, leaving 10 bases between the germline ends. Germline assignment: CDR1 GTSNPN and CDR2 SVGIG (reference sequence). The CDR3 region is CAWSEEAGPQHF. The CDR3 nucleotides read TGTGCCTGGAGTGAGGAGGCAGGGCCCCAGCATTTT.

The sample holds a few counts of this clonotype. The rearrangement uses TRBV6-5 and TRBJ1-3, with D hard to call. Germline lookup yields CDR1 MNHEY and CDR2 SVGAGI. The CDR3 covers 16 residues. Trimming took 5 bases from V and 1 from J, leaving 15 bases between them. In DNA, the CDR3 is TGTGCCAGCAGTCGACCCGGGATGGGGTCTGGAAACACCATATATTTT. This sequence encodes CASSRPGMGSGNTIYF.

This clonotype was detected a few times. This rearrangement joins TRBV30 to TRBJ1-2; the D gene is possibly TRBD1 (6 bases). This CDR3 has 12 amino acids. The germline V and J ends were trimmed by 2 bases and 6 bases, with 10 bases remaining between them. Looked up from germline, CDR1 is GTSNPN and CDR2 is SVGIG (reference sequence). CDR3 sequence reads: CAWSHGGDGYTF. DNA of the CDR3: TGTGCCTGGAGTCATGGGGGCGATGGCTACACCTTC.

The V and J genes are TRBV27 and TRBJ1-5; D gene unclear. V lost 3 bases, J lost 4 bases, and 10 bases lay in between. Germline assignment: CDR1 MNHEY and CDR2 SMNVEV (reference sequence). CDR3 length: 14 residues. The CDR3 DNA follows: TGTGCCAGCAGTTTTGGGCAGAAGAATCAGCCCCAGCATTTT. This gives the protein CASSFGQKNQPQHF.

This clonotype was detected a few times. V gene TRBV15 combines with J gene TRBJ1-2; 7 nucleotides match TRBD1. The CDR3 has 14 amino acids. V shed 5 bases, J shed 3 bases, and the junction held 6 bases outside the gene matches. Germline V gives CDR1 LNHNV, CDR2 YYDKDF (reference sequence). CDR3 region: CATSGGDRDYGYTF. The CDR3, as DNA: TGTGCCACCAGCGGGGGAGACAGGGACTATGGCTACACCTTC. The variable domain in full, with the rest retrieved from reference TRBV15 and TRBJ1-2, is DAMVIQNPRYQVTQFGKPVTLSCSQTLNHNVMYWYQQKSSQAPKLLFHYYDKDFNNEADTPDNFQSRRPNTSFCFLDIRSPGLGDTAMYLCATSGGDRDYGYTFGSGTRLTVV.

This chain links TRBV9 with TRBJ2-2; 7 bases line up with TRBD2. Looked up from germline, CDR1 is SGDLS and CDR2 is YYNGEE. After removal of 2 bases from V and 0 bases from J, the junction contained 7 bases not matched to a gene. The CDR3 runs to 17 residues. Here the CDR3 reads CASSVGTTAANTGELFF. The CDR3 bases are TGTGCCAGCAGCGTTGGGACTACGGCCGCGAACACCGGGGAGCTGTTTTTT.

The sample holds a few counts of this clonotype. The V and J genes are TRBV5-1 and TRBJ1-6; tentative D call: TRBD1 (6 bases). Trimming pared 4 bases from V and 0 bases from J, leaving 17 bases between. CDR3 length: 18 amino acids. Germline values: CDR1 SGHRS, CDR2 YFSETQ. CDR3 amino acids: CASSQPTGASSYNSPLHF. The DNA for the CDR3 is TGCGCCAGCAGCCAACCGACAGGCGCGAGCTCCTATAATTCACCCCTCCACTTT.

This clonotype has a handful of counts. The chain employs TRBV19 and TRBJ2-6; D gene uncertain. The CDR3 length is 15 residues. Germline-derived CDR1 and CDR2 are LNHDA and SQIVND (reference sequence). The germline V and J ends were trimmed by 7 bases and 0 bases, with 10 bases remaining between them. CDR3 DNA sequence: TGTGCCAGTAAGGACGTTAACTCTGGGGCCAACGTCCTGACTTTC. Its protein is CASKDVNSGANVLTF.

At least ten counts were recorded for this clonotype. The chain uses TRBV5-1 and TRBJ2-4, with 8 bases fitting TRBD1. The CDR3 is made up of 14 amino acids. With 4 bases clipped from V and 7 bases from J, the junction kept 7 bases outside the gene matches. Germline lookup yields CDR1 SGHRS and CDR2 YFSETQ. As DNA, the CDR3 is TGCGCCAGCAGCCAAGGGGGACAGGTCAACATTCAGTACTTC. Protein sequence: CASSQGGQVNIQYF.

This clonotype was recorded at least ten times. V gene TRBV30 combines with J gene TRBJ1-2; unclear D gene. The germline CDR1 and CDR2 sequences are GTSNPN and SVGIG (reference sequence). V was trimmed by 8 bases and J by 6 bases, leaving 16 bases between them. The CDR3 has 12 amino acids. The CDR3 sequence: CAHLWGSDGYTF. CDR3 nucleotides: TGTGCCCACCTCTGGGGTAGCGATGGCTACACCTTC.

In its sample, this clonotype was seen many times. This sequence joins TRBV20-1 and TRBJ1-5, with D possibly being TRBD1 (5 bases). This CDR3 has 12 residues. V lost 3 bases and J lost 3, with 6 bases in between. CDR1 is DFQATT and CDR2 is SNEGSKA in the germline V gene (reference sequence). In nucleotides, the CDR3 is TGCAGTGCTAGGACAGCCAATCAGCCCCAGCATTTT. Protein: CSARTANQPQHF.

The chain couples TRBV6-1 to TRBJ2-5; D perhaps matches TRBD1 (6 bases). V was cut by 6 bases and J by 5 bases, with 19 bases left in between. The CDR3 sequence is 15 residues long. Looked up from germline, CDR1 is MNHNS and CDR2 is SASEGT. DNA for the CDR3: TGTGCCAGCAGCCTTGGGACCTCCCAGGGGGAGACCCAGTACTTC. As protein: CASSLGTSQGETQYF.

The chain combines TRBV6-1 with TRBJ2-2; TRBD1 is a possible D gene (5 bases). With 6 bases removed from V and 4 bases from J, the gap between germline ends came to 12 bases. The CDR3 extends over 14 amino acids. The germline V gene encodes CDR1 MNHNS and CDR2 SASEGT. The CDR3 is CASRDTARTGELFF. The CDR3 coding sequence is TGTGCCAGCAGGGACACCGCCCGCACCGGGGAGCTGTTTTTT.

This chain joins TRBV5-4 and TRBJ2-1, with D perhaps being TRBD1 or TRBD2 (6 bases each). The CDR3 extends over 16 amino acids. Between the trimmed V and J ends, which lost 2 bases and 1 base, there was a span of 13 bases. Germline V lookup: CDR1 SGHNT, CDR2 YYREEE (reference sequence). In DNA, the CDR3 is TGTGCCAGCAGCTTTAAGCCGGGGGCTTCCTACAATGAGCAGTTCTTC. This sequence encodes CASSFKPGASYNEQFF.